This is a list of T cell receptor beta chains from one sample in a study of blood T cells in healthy people across ages. TCRdb processed the 5' RACE reads anew with MiXCR; each CDR3 protein has one entry. The sample holds 650,000 to 950,000 distinct CDR3 sequences; about 42% are singletons and the top ten take about a fifth. What was sequenced was blood. These receptors all stem from a man aged 55 to 70 in good health. CDR3s include the opening cysteine and the closing phenylalanine or tryptophan. Fields, in order: J gene, V gene, CDR3 protein.

j_gene: TRBJ2-4; v_gene: TRBV4-3; CDR3aa: CASSQDAGLPYEQYF
j_gene: TRBJ1-6; v_gene: TRBV2; CDR3aa: CASRTLGQNSPLHF
j_gene: TRBJ2-7; v_gene: TRBV6-6; CDR3aa: CASSPDNRNSYEQYF
j_gene: TRBJ1-1; v_gene: TRBV7-2; CDR3aa: CASSSGGTVEAFF
j_gene: TRBJ1-5; v_gene: TRBV27; CDR3aa: CASSSRQDSNQPQHF
j_gene: NA; v_gene: TRBV4-1; CDR3aa: CASSQGTAPTGETQYF
j_gene: TRBJ2-1; v_gene: TRBV4-3; CDR3aa: CASSQGRYAEQFF
j_gene: TRBJ2-1; v_gene: TRBV7-2; CDR3aa: CASSPGGARYNEQFF
j_gene: TRBJ1-4; v_gene: TRBV4-3; CDR3aa: CASSLSFDSEKLFF
j_gene: TRBJ2-7; v_gene: TRBV20-1; CDR3aa: CSAKRGRGPKEQYF
j_gene: TRBJ2-7; v_gene: TRBV20-1; CDR3aa: CSARGEWRDTQYF
j_gene: TRBJ2-5; v_gene: TRBV29-1; CDR3aa: CSVDGSLGTGLYQETQYF
j_gene: TRBJ2-2; v_gene: TRBV5-1; CDR3aa: CASSWTSGGDLGKLFF
j_gene: TRBJ2-7; v_gene: TRBV7-8; CDR3aa: CASSSVTGAHEQYF
j_gene: TRBJ2-5; v_gene: TRBV3-1; CDR3aa: CASSRTDKGTQYF
j_gene: TRBJ2-7; v_gene: TRBV28; CDR3aa: CASSLQRYEQYF
j_gene: TRBJ2-3; v_gene: TRBV11-2; CDR3aa: CASSLEEGRAAGRGTPTDTQYF
j_gene: TRBJ1-5; v_gene: TRBV20-1; CDR3aa: CSAHIPRGSRGNQPQHF
j_gene: NA; v_gene: TRBV6-2/TRBV6-3; CDR3aa: CASSGIEGVQETQYF
j_gene: TRBJ2-5; v_gene: TRBV12-3/TRBV12-4; CDR3aa: CASSFLGFQETQYF
j_gene: TRBJ2-5; v_gene: TRBV10-3; CDR3aa: CAISETIGGENNEQYF
j_gene: TRBJ2-4; v_gene: TRBV4-3; CDR3aa: CASSQGLAGGDLAKNIQYF
j_gene: TRBJ2-1; v_gene: TRBV9; CDR3aa: CASSVEKGGWLNEQFF
j_gene: TRBJ1-2; v_gene: TRBV27; CDR3aa: CASSSGPQGHYGYTF
j_gene: TRBJ1-5; v_gene: TRBV4-3; CDR3aa: CASSQGVGSNQPQHF
j_gene: TRBJ1-4; v_gene: TRBV25-1; CDR3aa: CASSKGQAGEKLFF
j_gene: TRBJ2-5; v_gene: TRBV3-1; CDR3aa: CASSQVLPADGQETQYF
j_gene: TRBJ1-2; v_gene: TRBV2; CDR3aa: CASSGGWASTYGYTF
j_gene: TRBJ2-3; v_gene: TRBV18; CDR3aa: CASSQSSTDTQYF